This T cell receptor beta chain is from a study of T cells in Graves' hyperthyroidism and ophthalmopathy. The J segment lost 8 bases and the V segment lost 5 bases, leaving 11 bases of the junction unmatched. Per germline, CDR1 SGHTA and CDR2 FQGTGA. The CDR3 runs to 15 residues. RNA transcripts were the template for amplifying TCR beta CDR3 regions. HTBI primers were employed in a first-round RT-PCR of the TCR CDR3. TCRdb fed the multiplex PCR reads into MiXCR, producing one record per CDR3 protein. The sample includes 350,000 to 400,000 distinct CDR3 sequences, around 14% of them seen just once. Thyroid ultrasound, orbital computed tomography, clinical symptoms, and serum thyroxine and TRAb underpinned diagnoses. The table lists this clonotype with many counts.

Sequencing used blood. The gene calls are TRBV7-3 and TRBJ2-1; 8 bases are a match to TRBD1. This TCR was recovered from a woman under 40 with Graves' hyperthyroidism. CDR3: CASSKRAGGYDEQFF. CDR3 nucleotides: TGTGCCAGCAGCAAAAGAGCAGGGGGCTATGATGAGCAGTTCTTC.